Listed below are T cell receptor beta chains from one sample, sequenced in a study of blood T cell repertoires in COVID-19. Profiling relied on immunoSEQ multiplex PCR, and the TCRdb table lists in-frame clones only, not all of them. The sample records 350,000 or so clones, more than 75% being singletons. Sequenced material: peripheral blood. The source of these receptors is a woman in her 30s with COVID-19, enrolled during active disease. Both conserved end residues are trimmed from each CDR3. Clone sizes are given selectively: once, few, many, or a class where the clone is expanded.

len	v_gene	abundance	j_gene	CDR3aa
10	TRBV5-8	NA	TRBJ2-3	ACSSDADTQY
13	TRBV6-5	NA	TRBJ2-4	ATSGQGGAKNIQY
10	TRBV7-9	NA	TRBJ1-6	ASSLAAGPLH
14	TRBV15	few	TRBJ2-5	ATSRDSGQSQETQY
14	TRBV24-1	once	TRBJ2-3	ATSDPPLAGTDTQY
13	TRBV7-2	NA	TRBJ2-3	ASSPVAESTDTQY
12	TRBV5-1	NA	TRBJ2-1	ASSGTTGAGEQF
11	TRBV6-2/TRBV6-3	NA	TRBJ2-3	ASSYSTGNTQY
13	TRBV5-1	NA	TRBJ1-1	ASSPWDSNTLTAF
13	TRBV28	NA	TRBJ1-5	ASSQVGVSDQPQH
9	TRBV28	NA	TRBJ2-7	ASASGTRQY
9	TRBV3-1/TRBV3-2	NA	TRBJ2-3	ATLNEDTQY
14	TRBV5-1	NA	TRBJ1-6	ASSLSAGERNSPLH
13	TRBV11-2	NA	TRBJ2-1	ASSLGAGGLSEQF
11	TRBV2	NA	TRBJ2-1	ASMLLALNEQF
13	TRBV18	NA	TRBJ1-5	ASSPPGTSNQPQH
13	TRBV6-5	NA	TRBJ1-5	ASSKASLGNQPQH
16	TRBV27	NA	TRBJ2-2	ASSSEPGTSGRAGELF
14	TRBV9	few	TRBJ1-3	ASSVGDSSLRNTIY
13	TRBV7-2	NA	TRBJ1-3	ASSLEVAVGNTIY
12	TRBV5-4	NA	TRBJ1-3	ASSLGQGRNTIY
12	TRBV6-5	NA	TRBJ2-7	ASSYGTRSYEQY
13	TRBV7-3	NA	TRBJ2-1	ASSRTSQSRNEQF
14	TRBV19	NA	TRBJ2-2	ASTGLAGGKTGELF
15	TRBV2	NA	TRBJ2-3	ASSFVRPLASTDTQY
11	TRBV28	once	TRBJ1-2	ASSSSSNYGYT
11	TRBV24-1	NA	TRBJ2-5	ATSDSPRGTQY
12	TRBV6-5	once	TRBJ1-1	ASSYSDTNTEAF
14	TRBV5-1	NA	TRBJ1-4	ASSNSRGPTNEKLF
11	TRBV30	NA	TRBJ1-2	AWIGQAYLGYT
12	TRBV18	few	TRBJ2-1	ASSFDTSYNEQF
13	TRBV5-4	NA	TRBJ2-5	ASSFASGRLETQY
12	TRBV4-3	NA	TRBJ2-7	ASSQGTRRDEQY
13	TRBV7-9	NA	TRBJ1-2	ASSWQAIPYYGYT
14	TRBV25-1	NA	TRBJ2-7	ASSERGVAGYYEQY
15	TRBV7-9	few	TRBJ2-1	ASSPFLVAGDYNEQF
12	TRBV19	NA	TRBJ1-4	ASTPDSLNEKLF
12	TRBV19	NA	TRBJ2-7	ASSSGTSEYEQY
11	TRBV19	once	TRBJ1-2	ASSIDLAGSYT
13	TRBV6-4	NA	TRBJ2-3	ASSEGGTSTDTQY
14	TRBV3-1/TRBV3-2	NA	TRBJ1-6	ASSPSVVSYNSPLH
13	TRBV10-3	NA	TRBJ2-2	AISTTGGDSGELF
13	TRBV10-1	NA	TRBJ2-1	ASSESSVAYNEQF